Listed below are T cell receptor beta chains from one sample, sequenced in a study of blood T cell repertoires in COVID-19. Profiled with immunoSEQ multiplex PCR; TCRdb holds only in-frame clones, not every one. In the table there are around 250,000 clones, 88% of which are singletons. The sample consisted of PBMCs or T cells enriched from blood (not recorded which). All receptors derive from a woman in her 40s who had been exposed to COVID-19. The CDR3 runs from the conserved cysteine through the conserved F or W. The D gene is left open where the match is weak. Rows may omit the clone size; those that give it use once, few, many or a size class.

clone size: .
D gene: TRBD1
J gene: TRBJ2-5
V gene: TRBV2
CDR3 DNA: TGTGCCAGCAGCGGACAGGGGCAAGAGACCCAGTACTTC
CDR3 protein: CASSGQGQETQYF

clone size: .
D gene: .
J gene: TRBJ2-7
V gene: TRBV5-1
CDR3 DNA: TGCGCCAGCAGAGAAATGGGGGGAGAACCAATCTACGAGCAGTACTTC
CDR3 protein: CASREMGGEPIYEQYF

clone size: .
D gene: TRBD1
J gene: TRBJ2-3
V gene: TRBV19
CDR3 DNA: TGTGCCAGTAGTATAGTGGGACAGGGAGTTGGAACAGATACGCAGTATTTT
CDR3 protein: CASSIVGQGVGTDTQYF

clone size: .
D gene: TRBD1
J gene: TRBJ1-2
V gene: TRBV9
CDR3 DNA: TGTGCCAGCAGCGCCGAGGGACAGCGCCCCACCTATGGCTACACCTTC
CDR3 protein: CASSAEGQRPTYGYTF

clone size: .
D gene: .
J gene: TRBJ1-5
V gene: TRBV12-3/TRBV12-4
CDR3 DNA: TGTGCCAGCAGTTTTAATGGCAATCAGCCCCAGCATTTT
CDR3 protein: CASSFNGNQPQHF

clone size: .
D gene: TRBD1
J gene: TRBJ1-2
V gene: TRBV29-1
CDR3 DNA: TGCAGCGCTTCAACCGGGACAGGCTATGGCTACACCTTC
CDR3 protein: CSASTGTGYGYTF

clone size: .
D gene: .
J gene: TRBJ1-3
V gene: TRBV5-1
CDR3 DNA: TGCGCCAGCAGCGGCGGGACCTCTGGAAACACCATATATTTT
CDR3 protein: CASSGGTSGNTIYF

clone size: .
D gene: .
J gene: TRBJ2-7
V gene: TRBV11-2
CDR3 DNA: TGTGCCAGCAGCTTAGTTTCGGACAATCCCTACGAGCAGTACTTC
CDR3 protein: CASSLVSDNPYEQYF

clone size: .
D gene: .
J gene: TRBJ1-5
V gene: TRBV27
CDR3 DNA: TGTGCCAGCAGTTTAACACAGGTTGGAAGTCAGCCCCAGCATTTT
CDR3 protein: CASSLTQVGSQPQHF

clone size: .
D gene: .
J gene: TRBJ2-3
V gene: TRBV6-1
CDR3 DNA: TGTGCCAGCAGTGAACTTGTGGCTAGCACAGATACGCAGTATTTT
CDR3 protein: CASSELVASTDTQYF

clone size: .
D gene: .
J gene: TRBJ2-3
V gene: TRBV18
CDR3 DNA: TGTGCCAGCTCACCAGCGCCGGGAAGGACAGATACGCAGTATTTT
CDR3 protein: CASSPAPGRTDTQYF

clone size: .
D gene: TRBD1
J gene: TRBJ2-3
V gene: TRBV7-3
CDR3 DNA: TGTGCCAGCAGCTCTATTGAGGCTTGGGACAGGTTAGGGGCTAGCACAGATACGCAGTATTTT
CDR3 protein: CASSSIEAWDRLGASTDTQYF

clone size: once
D gene: .
J gene: TRBJ2-5
V gene: TRBV5-1
CDR3 DNA: TGTGCCAGCAGCTTGGGCATGGGGGCAGAGACCCAGTACTTC
CDR3 protein: CASSLGMGAETQYF

clone size: .
D gene: TRBD1
J gene: TRBJ1-5
V gene: TRBV29-1
CDR3 DNA: TGCAGCGCCATCGTAGGGGGACAGGGCCGGCAGCCCCAGCATTTT
CDR3 protein: CSAIVGGQGRQPQHF

clone size: .
D gene: .
J gene: TRBJ1-2
V gene: TRBV5-6
CDR3 DNA: TGTGCCAGCAGGGAGCAGTCCAACTATGGCTACATCTTC
CDR3 protein: CASREQSNYGYIF

clone size: .
D gene: TRBD1
J gene: TRBJ1-1
V gene: TRBV29-1
CDR3 DNA: TGCAGCGTTGAGAGACAGGGACAGAACACTGAAGCTTTCTTT
CDR3 protein: CSVERQGQNTEAFF

clone size: .
D gene: .
J gene: TRBJ1-1
V gene: TRBV24-1
CDR3 DNA: TGTGCCACCAGTGATTTAGACAGGCCCACTGAAGCTTTCTTT
CDR3 protein: CATSDLDRPTEAFF

clone size: .
D gene: .
J gene: TRBJ1-2
V gene: TRBV27
CDR3 DNA: TGTGCCAGCAAGACGGCCGTGGGGGGTTTCTATGGCTACACCTTC
CDR3 protein: CASKTAVGGFYGYTF